Listed below are T cell receptor beta chains from one sample, sequenced in a study of blood T cell repertoires in COVID-19. The table came from immunoSEQ multiplex PCR; TCRdb's copy has only in-frame clones and leaves some out. The sample includes tens of thousands of clones, 85% to 90% of them seen just once. Material for sequencing was peripheral blood. The source of these receptors is a human donor in a cohort sampled during active COVID-19. The donor label of this sample is uncertain. Both conserved end residues are part of each CDR3. D genes are given only for firm matches. Only some rows state a clone size, as once, few, many or a class for expanded clones.

D: NA
J: TRBJ1-1
V: TRBV30
size: NA
CDR3: CAWSIDRHTEAFF
DNA: TGTGCCTGGAGTATCGACAGACACACTGAAGCTTTCTTT

D: NA
J: TRBJ1-1
V: TRBV3-1/TRBV3-2
size: NA
CDR3: CASSQGGPEAFF
DNA: TGTGCCAGCAGCCAAGGGGGCCCTGAAGCTTTCTTT

D: TRBD2
J: TRBJ2-5
V: TRBV3-1/TRBV3-2
size: NA
CDR3: CASSRGSGETQYF
DNA: TGTGCCAGCAGCCGGGGTAGCGGGGAGACCCAGTACTTC

D: NA
J: TRBJ2-7
V: TRBV29-1
size: NA
CDR3: CSVEGDILSSYEQYF
DNA: TGCAGCGTTGAAGGGGACATCTTAAGCTCCTACGAGCAGTACTTC

D: NA
J: TRBJ2-3
V: TRBV5-1
size: NA
CDR3: CASSLVLVLDTQYF
DNA: TGCGCCAGCAGCTTGGTACTCGTTTTAGATACGCAGTATTTT

D: TRBD1
J: TRBJ2-7
V: TRBV11-3
size: NA
CDR3: CASSGDRGLYEQYF
DNA: TGTGCCAGCAGCGGTGACAGGGGGCTCTACGAGCAGTACTTC

D: TRBD2
J: TRBJ2-5
V: TRBV5-4
size: NA
CDR3: CASSLPGLAGKETQYF
DNA: TGTGCCAGCAGCTTACCGGGACTAGCGGGAAAAGAGACCCAGTACTTC

D: NA
J: TRBJ1-2
V: TRBV6-5
size: NA
CDR3: CASSMTANYGYTF
DNA: TGTGCCAGCAGCATGACAGCTAACTATGGCTACACCTTC

D: TRBD2
J: TRBJ2-7
V: TRBV27
size: NA
CDR3: CASRSPGAGAYEQYF
DNA: TGTGCCAGCAGATCTCCGGGAGCGGGAGCCTACGAGCAGTACTTC

D: TRBD2
J: TRBJ2-7
V: TRBV15
size: NA
CDR3: CATSRDKASGDYEQYF
DNA: TGTGCCACCAGCAGAGATAAGGCTAGCGGGGACTACGAGCAGTACTTC

D: TRBD1
J: TRBJ2-3
V: TRBV5-1
size: NA
CDR3: CASSLAQGADTQYF
DNA: TGCGCCAGCAGCTTGGCCCAGGGGGCAGATACGCAGTATTTT

D: NA
J: TRBJ2-7
V: TRBV12-3/TRBV12-4
size: once
CDR3: CASSLVASYEQYF
DNA: TGTGCCAGCAGTTTAGTGGCCTCCTACGAGCAGTACTTC

D: NA
J: TRBJ1-6
V: TRBV11-2
size: few
CDR3: CASSSPVLTGWWGNSPLHF
DNA: TGTGCCAGCAGCTCTCCGGTCCTTACAGGCTGGTGGGGTAATTCACCCCTCCACTTT

D: TRBD1
J: TRBJ1-2
V: TRBV7-8
size: NA
CDR3: CASSLAGTGNYGYTF
DNA: TGTGCCAGCAGCTTAGCGGGGACAGGGAACTATGGCTACACCTTC

D: NA
J: TRBJ1-5
V: TRBV19
size: few
CDR3: CASSIREIQPQHF
DNA: TGTGCCAGTAGTATACGAGAAATTCAGCCCCAGCATTTT

D: NA
J: TRBJ1-5
V: TRBV19
size: NA
CDR3: CASRTADQPQHF
DNA: TGTGCCAGTAGAACGGCGGATCAGCCCCAGCATTTT

D: NA
J: TRBJ2-2
V: TRBV23-1
size: NA
CDR3: CAMIRQERKLFF
DNA: TGCGCCATGATACGACAGGAACGGAAGCTGTTTTTT

D: NA
J: TRBJ1-1
V: TRBV6-6
size: few
CDR3: CASSYGEMNTEAFF
DNA: TGTGCCAGCAGTTACGGGGAGATGAACACTGAAGCTTTCTTT

D: NA
J: TRBJ1-4
V: TRBV7-8
size: NA
CDR3: CASSSGYTTAPNEKLFF
DNA: TGTGCCAGCAGCTCCGGGTATACGACGGCCCCCAATGAAAAACTGTTTTTT

D: NA
J: TRBJ2-1
V: TRBV6-6
size: NA
CDR3: CASRPGSPHEQFF
DNA: TGTGCCAGCAGACCCGGGAGCCCCCATGAGCAGTTCTTC

D: TRBD2
J: TRBJ2-3
V: TRBV3-1/TRBV3-2
size: NA
CDR3: CASSPSGVSTDTQYF
DNA: TGTGCCAGCAGCCCGAGCGGGGTAAGCACAGATACGCAGTATTTT

D: TRBD2
J: TRBJ2-7
V: TRBV5-1
size: few
CDR3: CASSYLAGSSYEQYF
DNA: TGCGCCAGCAGCTACTTAGCGGGAAGCTCCTACGAGCAGTACTTC

D: TRBD2
J: TRBJ2-3
V: TRBV18
size: few
CDR3: CASSPGTSGRTDTQYF
DNA: TGTGCCAGCTCACCCGGGACTAGCGGCCGCACAGATACGCAGTATTTT

D: TRBD1
J: TRBJ2-7
V: TRBV2
size: NA
CDR3: CASSRDRNYEQYF
DNA: TGTGCCAGCAGCCGGGACAGAAACTACGAGCAGTACTTC

D: NA
J: TRBJ2-1
V: TRBV5-1
size: NA
CDR3: CASSPTRPYNEQFF
DNA: TGCGCCAGCAGCCCGACTCGTCCCTACAATGAGCAGTTCTTC

D: NA
J: TRBJ2-2
V: TRBV5-1
size: NA
CDR3: CASSFSANTGELFF
DNA: TGCGCCAGCAGCTTTTCCGCGAACACCGGGGAGCTGTTTTTT

D: NA
J: TRBJ2-2
V: TRBV6-6
size: NA
CDR3: CASSYETDGTGELFF
DNA: TGTGCCAGCAGTTACGAGACAGATGGGACCGGGGAGCTGTTTTTT

D: TRBD2
J: TRBJ2-4
V: TRBV7-9
size: NA
CDR3: CASSSWTSGVLAKNIQYF
DNA: TGTGCCAGCAGCTCCTGGACTAGCGGGGTCCTAGCCAAAAACATTCAGTACTTC

D: TRBD2
J: TRBJ2-3
V: TRBV5-1
size: NA
CDR3: CASRRTSGNTDTQYF
DNA: TGCGCCAGCAGAAGGACTAGCGGGAACACAGATACGCAGTATTTT

D: NA
J: TRBJ2-7
V: TRBV18
size: once
CDR3: CASSPGQVSSYEQYF
DNA: TGTGCCAGCTCACCAGGGCAGGTGAGCTCCTACGAGCAGTACTTC

D: TRBD2
J: TRBJ2-1
V: TRBV7-2
size: NA
CDR3: CASLSRRLAGGVQFF
DNA: TGTGCCAGCCTCTCCCGGAGACTAGCGGGAGGTGTGCAGTTCTTC

D: TRBD2
J: TRBJ2-1
V: TRBV19
size: NA
CDR3: CASSIHGTSGAGEQFF
DNA: TGTGCCAGTAGTATTCATGGGACTAGCGGGGCGGGGGAGCAGTTCTTC

D: NA
J: TRBJ2-6
V: TRBV2
size: NA
CDR3: CASSDEGAGANVLTF
DNA: TGTGCCAGCAGTGATGAAGGGGCTGGGGCCAACGTCCTGACTTTC

D: NA
J: TRBJ2-7
V: TRBV7-6
size: few
CDR3: CASSHRPGEQYF
DNA: TGTGCCAGCAGCCATCGACCGGGAGAGCAGTACTTC

D: TRBD2
J: TRBJ2-1
V: TRBV6-4
size: NA
CDR3: CASSKWLAGEREQFF
DNA: TGTGCCAGCAGTAAATGGCTAGCGGGAGAGCGTGAGCAGTTCTTC

D: TRBD1
J: TRBJ1-1
V: TRBV5-1
size: NA
CDR3: CASSGGQGNTEAFF
DNA: TGCGCCAGCAGCGGCGGACAGGGGAACACTGAAGCTTTCTTT

D: NA
J: TRBJ1-1
V: TRBV27
size: NA
CDR3: CASSFREQTKAFF
DNA: TGTGCCAGCAGTTTCCGTGAACAGACTAAAGCTTTCTTT

D: TRBD2
J: TRBJ2-3
V: TRBV6-4
size: once
CDR3: CASSDSAGGPDTQYF
DNA: TGTGCCAGCAGTGACTCTGCGGGAGGGCCAGATACGCAGTATTTT

D: NA
J: TRBJ2-7
V: TRBV19
size: once
CDR3: CASSIGLSYEQYF
DNA: TGTGCCAGTAGTATAGGTCTGTCCTACGAGCAGTACTTC

D: NA
J: TRBJ2-1
V: TRBV25-1
size: NA
CDR3: CASSESDKLYNEQFF
DNA: TGTGCCAGCAGTGAATCGGACAAACTATACAATGAGCAGTTCTTC

D: TRBD1
J: TRBJ1-3
V: TRBV6-1
size: NA
CDR3: CASSASGQGLGNTIYF
DNA: TGTGCCAGCAGTGCATCGGGACAGGGCTTAGGAAACACCATATATTTT

D: NA
J: TRBJ2-3
V: TRBV4-1
size: NA
CDR3: CASSRKTTATDTQYF
DNA: TGCGCCAGCAGCCGAAAAACGACAGCAACAGATACGCAGTATTTT

D: TRBD1
J: TRBJ1-2
V: TRBV7-3
size: medium-sized
CDR3: CASSGTDSNYGYTF
DNA: TGTGCCAGCAGCGGGACAGACTCTAACTATGGCTACACCTTC

D: NA
J: TRBJ1-2
V: TRBV3-1/TRBV3-2
size: NA
CDR3: CASSQSQRSYGYTF
DNA: TGTGCCAGCAGCCAAAGTCAGCGGAGCTATGGCTACACCTTC

D: TRBD2
J: TRBJ2-5
V: TRBV30
size: NA
CDR3: CAWSEAGGQETQYF
DNA: TGTGCCTGGAGTGAGGCGGGAGGCCAAGAGACCCAGTACTTC